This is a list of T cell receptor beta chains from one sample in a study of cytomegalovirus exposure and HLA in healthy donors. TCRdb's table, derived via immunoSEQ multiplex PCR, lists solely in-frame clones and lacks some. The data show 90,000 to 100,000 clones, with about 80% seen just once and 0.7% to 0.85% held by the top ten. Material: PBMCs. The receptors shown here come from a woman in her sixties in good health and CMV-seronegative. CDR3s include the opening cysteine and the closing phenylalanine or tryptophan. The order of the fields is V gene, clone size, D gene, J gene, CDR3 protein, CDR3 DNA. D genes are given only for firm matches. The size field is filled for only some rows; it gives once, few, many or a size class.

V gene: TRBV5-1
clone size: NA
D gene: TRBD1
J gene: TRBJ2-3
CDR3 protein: CASSSGGTDTQYF
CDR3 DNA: TGCGCCAGCAGCTCAGGGGGTACAGATACGCAGTATTTT

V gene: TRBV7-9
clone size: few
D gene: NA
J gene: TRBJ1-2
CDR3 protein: CASSSRVRDGYTF
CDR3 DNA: TGTGCCAGCAGCTCCAGGGTGCGAGATGGCTACACCTTC

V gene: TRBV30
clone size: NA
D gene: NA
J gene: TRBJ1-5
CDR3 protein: CAWSLGGTNQPQHF
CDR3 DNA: TGTGCCTGGAGTTTGGGAGGGACCAATCAGCCCCAGCATTTT

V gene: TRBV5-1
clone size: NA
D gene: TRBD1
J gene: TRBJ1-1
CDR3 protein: CASSWTGLTEAFF
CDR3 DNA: TGCGCCAGCAGCTGGACAGGGTTGACTGAAGCTTTCTTT

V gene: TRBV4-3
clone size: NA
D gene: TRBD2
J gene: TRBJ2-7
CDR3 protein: CASSPGGGASYEQYF
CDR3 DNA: TGCGCCAGCAGCCCAGGCGGGGGGGCCAGCTACGAGCAGTACTTC

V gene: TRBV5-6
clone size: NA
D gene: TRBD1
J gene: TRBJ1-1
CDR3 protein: CASSPTRTGMNTEAFF
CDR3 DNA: TGTGCCAGCAGCCCGACGCGGACAGGAATGAACACTGAAGCTTTCTTT

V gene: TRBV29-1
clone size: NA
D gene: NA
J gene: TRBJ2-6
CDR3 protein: CSVQGSSGANVLTF
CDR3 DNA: TGCAGCGTCCAAGGGAGCTCTGGGGCCAACGTCCTGACTTTC

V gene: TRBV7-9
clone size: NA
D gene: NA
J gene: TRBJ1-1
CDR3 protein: CASSTGFNTEAFF
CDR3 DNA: TGTGCCAGCAGTACGGGGTTTAACACTGAAGCTTTCTTT

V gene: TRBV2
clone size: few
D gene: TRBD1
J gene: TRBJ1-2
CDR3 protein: CASSDWTGGNYGYTF
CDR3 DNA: TGTGCCAGCAGTGACTGGACAGGGGGCAACTATGGCTACACCTTC

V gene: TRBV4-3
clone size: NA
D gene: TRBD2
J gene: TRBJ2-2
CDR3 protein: CASSQRRAGTYTGELFF
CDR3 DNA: TGCGCCAGCAGCCAGAGGAGAGCGGGGACCTACACCGGGGAGCTGTTTTTT

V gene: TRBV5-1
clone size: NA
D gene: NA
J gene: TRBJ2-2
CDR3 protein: CASSSGGGELFF
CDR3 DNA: TGCGCCAGCAGCAGCGGTGGCGGGGAGCTGTTTTTT

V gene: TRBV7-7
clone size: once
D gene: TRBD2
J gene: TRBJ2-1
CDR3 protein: CASSRGLAGGNEQFF
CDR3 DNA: TGTGCCAGCAGCCGTGGACTAGCGGGAGGGAATGAGCAGTTCTTC

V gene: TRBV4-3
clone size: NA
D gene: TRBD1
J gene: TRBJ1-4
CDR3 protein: CASSQAGTGTYEKLFF
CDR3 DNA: TGCGCCAGCAGCCAAGCCGGGACAGGTACCTATGAAAAACTGTTTTTT

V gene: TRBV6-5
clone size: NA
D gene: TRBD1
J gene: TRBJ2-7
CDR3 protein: CASTPGTGVTYEQYF
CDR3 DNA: TGTGCCAGCACCCCCGGGACAGGGGTCACCTACGAGCAGTACTTC

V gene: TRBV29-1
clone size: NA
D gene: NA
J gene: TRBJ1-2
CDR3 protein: CSVGGPSSWDGYTF
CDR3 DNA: TGCAGCGTCGGGGGGCCTTCATCTTGGGATGGCTACACCTTC

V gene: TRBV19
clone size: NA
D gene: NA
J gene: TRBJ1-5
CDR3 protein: CASSSGNNQPQHF
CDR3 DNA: TGTGCCAGTAGTTCAGGGAATAATCAGCCCCAGCATTTT

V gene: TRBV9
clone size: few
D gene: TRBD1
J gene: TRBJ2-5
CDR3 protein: CASSVEGQGIETQYF
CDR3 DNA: TGTGCCAGCAGCGTAGAGGGACAGGGAATAGAGACCCAGTACTTC

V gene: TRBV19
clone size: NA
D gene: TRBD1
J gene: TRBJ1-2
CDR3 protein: CASNPRAATGLIWGYGYTF
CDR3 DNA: TGTGCCAGTAATCCCCGCGCGGCGACAGGGCTGATCTGGGGCTATGGCTACACCTTC

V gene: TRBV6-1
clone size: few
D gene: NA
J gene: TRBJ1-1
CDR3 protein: CASSEVWGGTEAFF
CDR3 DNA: TGTGCCAGCAGTGAAGTATGGGGGGGGACTGAAGCTTTCTTT

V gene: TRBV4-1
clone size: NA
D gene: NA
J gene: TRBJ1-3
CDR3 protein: CASSQEAGSGNTIYF
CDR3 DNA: TGCGCCAGCAGCCAAGAAGCGGGATCTGGAAACACCATATATTTT

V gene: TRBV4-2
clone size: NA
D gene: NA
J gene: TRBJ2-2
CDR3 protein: CASSQGTLNTGELFF
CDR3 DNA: TGTGCCAGCAGCCAAGGGACACTGAACACCGGGGAGCTGTTTTTT

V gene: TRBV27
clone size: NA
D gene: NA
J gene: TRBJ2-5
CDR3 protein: CASSLPGQETQYF
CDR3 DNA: TGTGCCAGCAGTTTACCAGGGCAAGAGACCCAGTACTTC

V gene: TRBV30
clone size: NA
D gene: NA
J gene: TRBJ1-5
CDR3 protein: CAWSGPGGNQPQHF
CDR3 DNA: TGTGCCTGGAGCGGGCCCGGGGGCAATCAGCCCCAGCATTTT

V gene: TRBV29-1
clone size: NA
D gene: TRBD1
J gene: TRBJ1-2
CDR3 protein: CSVEDLPGGAYGYTF
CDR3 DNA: TGCAGCGTTGAAGATCTCCCAGGGGGTGCCTATGGCTACACCTTC

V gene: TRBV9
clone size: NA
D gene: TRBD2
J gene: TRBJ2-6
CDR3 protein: CASSGGREGPRSGANVLTF
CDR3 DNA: TGTGCCAGCAGTGGGGGGAGGGAGGGGCCCCGCTCTGGGGCCAACGTCCTGACTTTC

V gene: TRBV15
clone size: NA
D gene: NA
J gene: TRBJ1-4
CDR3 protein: CATRVSPGEKLFF
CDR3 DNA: TGTGCCACCAGGGTGTCACCGGGAGAAAAACTGTTTTTT

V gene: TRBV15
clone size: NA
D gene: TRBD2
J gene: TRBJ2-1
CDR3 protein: CATSSGVSSYNEQFF
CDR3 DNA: TGTGCCACCTCTAGCGGGGTTAGCTCCTACAATGAGCAGTTCTTC

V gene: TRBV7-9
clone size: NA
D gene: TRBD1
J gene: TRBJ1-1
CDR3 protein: CASTTGSPEAFF
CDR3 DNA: TGTGCCAGCACGACAGGGTCTCCTGAAGCTTTCTTT

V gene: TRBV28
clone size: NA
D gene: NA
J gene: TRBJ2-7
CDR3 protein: CASSWGLTYEQYF
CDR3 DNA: TGTGCCAGCAGTTGGGGCCTTACCTACGAGCAGTACTTC

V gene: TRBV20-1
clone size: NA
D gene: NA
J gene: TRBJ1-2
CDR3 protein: CSAPLEYGYTF
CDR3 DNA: TGCAGTGCTCCGTTGGAGTATGGCTACACCTTC

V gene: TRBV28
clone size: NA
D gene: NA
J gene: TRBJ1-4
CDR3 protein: CASSLAGGLGEKLFF
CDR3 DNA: TGTGCCAGCAGTTTAGCGGGGGGGTTGGGTGAAAAACTGTTTTTT

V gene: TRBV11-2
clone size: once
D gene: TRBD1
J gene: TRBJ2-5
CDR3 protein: CASSLGPGQQETQYF
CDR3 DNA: TGTGCCAGCAGCTTGGGTCCGGGACAGCAAGAGACCCAGTACTTC

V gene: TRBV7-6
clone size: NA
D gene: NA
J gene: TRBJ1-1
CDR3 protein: CASSPQPGNTEAFF
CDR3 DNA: TGTGCCAGCAGCCCACAACCAGGGAACACTGAAGCTTTCTTT

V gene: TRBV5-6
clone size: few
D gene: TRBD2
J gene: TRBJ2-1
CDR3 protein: CASSLGAAGGLYNEQFF
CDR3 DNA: TGTGCCAGCAGCTTAGGCGCAGCGGGAGGACTTTACAATGAGCAGTTCTTC

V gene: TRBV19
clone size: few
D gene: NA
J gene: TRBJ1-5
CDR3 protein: CALGGTRDQPQHF
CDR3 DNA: TGTGCCCTAGGGGGTACTAGGGATCAGCCCCAGCATTTT

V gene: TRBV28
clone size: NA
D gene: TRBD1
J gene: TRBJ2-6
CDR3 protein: CASSTGQGAIDLSGANVLTF
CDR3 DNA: TGTGCCAGCAGTACCGGACAGGGGGCGATTGATTTGTCTGGGGCCAACGTCCTGACTTTC